This T cell receptor beta chain was observed in a study of blood T cells in healthy people across ages. Per the germline V gene, CDR1 is MGHRA and CDR2 is YSYEKL. Trimming at V came to 3 bases and at J to 3 bases, leaving 9 bases not matched to a gene. The CDR3 totals 16 residues. With respect to this clonotype: Its antigen is undetermined.

Broader study findings: Strong correlation was found linking TCR beta diversity to naive T cell percentage.

Next came a second PCR, run for about 7 to 11 cycles, which used a sample-barcoded 5' primer along with a J-beta primer mix. A tag from a template-switch adaptor with 12 random nucleotides marked each cDNA molecule. Via MiXCR, TCRdb re-called the 5' RACE reads, giving one row per CDR3 protein. The sample consists of about 1.4 million distinct CDR3 sequences, approximately 59% of them appearing once. This sequence joins TRBV4-1 and TRBJ2-3, with 7 bases aligning to TRBD2. The clonotype comes from a young man in good health. The sequenced sample consisted of blood. CDR3 in amino acids: CASSQTNAGATDTQYF. The CDR3 DNA reads as TGCGCCAGCAGCCAGACAAACGCGGGAGCGACAGATACGCAGTATTTT.